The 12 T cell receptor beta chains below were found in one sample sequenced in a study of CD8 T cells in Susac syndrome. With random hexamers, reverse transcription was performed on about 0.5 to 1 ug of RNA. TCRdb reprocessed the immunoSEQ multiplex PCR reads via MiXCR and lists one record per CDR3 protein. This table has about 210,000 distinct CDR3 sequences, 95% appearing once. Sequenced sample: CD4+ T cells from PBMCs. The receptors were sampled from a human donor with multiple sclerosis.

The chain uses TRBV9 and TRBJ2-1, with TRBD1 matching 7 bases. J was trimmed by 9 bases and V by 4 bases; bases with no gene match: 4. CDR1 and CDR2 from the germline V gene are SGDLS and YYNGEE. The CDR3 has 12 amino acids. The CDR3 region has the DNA TGTGCCAGCAGCAAACAGGGGCCTGAGCAGTTCTTC. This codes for CASSKQGPEQFF.

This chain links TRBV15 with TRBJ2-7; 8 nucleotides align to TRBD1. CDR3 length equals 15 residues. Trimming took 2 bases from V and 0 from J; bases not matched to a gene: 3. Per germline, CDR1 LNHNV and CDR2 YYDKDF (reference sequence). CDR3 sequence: CATSRLGQASYEQYF. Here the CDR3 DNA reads TGTGCCACCAGCAGATTGGGACAGGCCTCCTACGAGCAGTACTTC.

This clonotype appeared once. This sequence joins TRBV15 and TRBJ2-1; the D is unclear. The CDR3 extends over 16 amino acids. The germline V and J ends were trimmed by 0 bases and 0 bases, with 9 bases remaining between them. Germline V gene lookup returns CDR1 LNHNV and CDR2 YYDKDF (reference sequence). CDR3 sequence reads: CATSRDMVSSYNEQFF. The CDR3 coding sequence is TGTGCCACCAGCAGAGATATGGTGAGCTCCTACAATGAGCAGTTCTTC.

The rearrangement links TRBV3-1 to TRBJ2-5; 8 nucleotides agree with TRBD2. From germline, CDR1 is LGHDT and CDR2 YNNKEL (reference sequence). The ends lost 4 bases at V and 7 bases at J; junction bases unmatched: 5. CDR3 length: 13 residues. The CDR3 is CASSPTSATTQYF. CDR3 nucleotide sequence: TGTGCCAGCAGCCCGACTAGCGCCACGACCCAGTACTTC.

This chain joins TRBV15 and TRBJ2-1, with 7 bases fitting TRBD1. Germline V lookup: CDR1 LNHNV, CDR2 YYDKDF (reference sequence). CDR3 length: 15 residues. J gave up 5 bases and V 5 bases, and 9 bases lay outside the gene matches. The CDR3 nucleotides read TGTGCCACCAGCGCACCGGGACAGATAAACAATGAGCAGTTCTTC. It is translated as CATSAPGQINNEQFF.

CDR3 nucleotides: TGTGCCAGCAGCTTATCGGGTTCAGGGACTGAAGCTTTCTTT. The encoded protein is CASSLSGSGTEAFF. This chain links TRBV7-3 with TRBJ1-1, with D maybe TRBD1 (5 bases). The V gene lost 2 bases and the J gene lost 5 bases, with 12 bases spanning the gap. The CDR3 length is 14 residues. CDR1 and CDR2 (germline): SGHTA, FQGTGA.

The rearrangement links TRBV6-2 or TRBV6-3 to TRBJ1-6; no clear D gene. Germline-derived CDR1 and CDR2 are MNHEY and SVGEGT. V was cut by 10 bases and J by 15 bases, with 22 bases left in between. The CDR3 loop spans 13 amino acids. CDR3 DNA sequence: TGTGCCACCCTAGACACCGGACCATCCTTCCTCCACTTT. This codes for CATLDTGPSFLHF.

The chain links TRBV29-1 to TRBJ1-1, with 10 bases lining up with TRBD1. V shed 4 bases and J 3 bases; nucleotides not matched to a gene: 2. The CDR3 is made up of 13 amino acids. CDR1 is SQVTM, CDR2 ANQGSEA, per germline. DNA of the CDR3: TGCAGCGTTGGACAGGGGGCCTACACTGAAGCTTTCTTT. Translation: CSVGQGAYTEAFF.

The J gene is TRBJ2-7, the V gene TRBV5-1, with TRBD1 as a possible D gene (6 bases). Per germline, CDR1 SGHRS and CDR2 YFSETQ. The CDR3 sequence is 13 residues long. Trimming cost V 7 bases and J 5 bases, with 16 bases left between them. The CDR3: CASGGQGHHEQYF. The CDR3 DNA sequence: TGCGCCAGCGGTGGGCAGGGGCACCACGAGCAGTACTTC.

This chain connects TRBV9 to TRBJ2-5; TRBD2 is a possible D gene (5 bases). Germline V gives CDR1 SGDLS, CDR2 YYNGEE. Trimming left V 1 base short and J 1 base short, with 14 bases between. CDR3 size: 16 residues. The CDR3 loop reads CASSVTPLGIQETQYF. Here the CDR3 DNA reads TGTGCCAGCAGCGTAACTCCGCTCGGGATCCAAGAGACCCAGTACTTC.

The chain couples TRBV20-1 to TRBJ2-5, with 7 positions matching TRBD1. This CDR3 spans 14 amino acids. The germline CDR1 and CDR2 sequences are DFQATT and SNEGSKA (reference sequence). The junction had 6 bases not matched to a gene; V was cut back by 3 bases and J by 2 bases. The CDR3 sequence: CSASPGQTQETQYF. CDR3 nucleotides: TGCAGTGCTAGTCCGGGACAGACACAAGAGACCCAGTACTTC.

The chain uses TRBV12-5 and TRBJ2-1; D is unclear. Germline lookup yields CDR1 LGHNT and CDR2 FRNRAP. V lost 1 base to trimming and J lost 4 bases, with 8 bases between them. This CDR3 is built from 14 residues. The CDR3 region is CASGLESGYNEQFF. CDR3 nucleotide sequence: TGTGCTAGTGGTTTGGAAAGTGGTTACAATGAGCAGTTCTTC.